A selection of T cell receptor beta chains follows, all from one sample in a study of human T cells and chemical hapten exposure. In TCRdb, the RACE reads were re-called with MiXCR into one record per CDR3 protein. Counted here are about 49,000 distinct CDR3 sequences, 9.3% occurring once; the ten biggest clones make up approximately 4.5%. The source was whole blood, collected in connection with sensitization to the hapten diphenylcyclopropenone (DPC). The receptors derive from a woman aged 45-59 years with alopecia areata. Some clones in this sample may be carry-over from other donors' samples. Both conserved end residues are part of each CDR3. Each record gives: J gene, clone size, V gene, D gene, CDR3 DNA, CDR3 protein. A D gene is named only where the DNA matches it firmly. Size values are once, few and many counts, or a class for expanded clones, and some rows have none.

j_gene: TRBJ1-4; abundance: many; v_gene: TRBV28; d_gene: -; CDR3nt: TGTGCCAGCAGGACAGCAACTAATGAAAAACTGTTTTTT; CDR3aa: CASRTATNEKLFF
j_gene: TRBJ2-2; abundance: many; v_gene: TRBV27; d_gene: -; CDR3nt: TGTGCCAGCGGAGGGGTCACCGGGGAGCTGTTTTTT; CDR3aa: CASGGVTGELFF
j_gene: TRBJ1-5; abundance: many; v_gene: TRBV7-9; d_gene: TRBD1; CDR3nt: TGTGCCAGCAGCCCTGACAGGGGTGGGGGTAATCAGCCCCAGCATTTT; CDR3aa: CASSPDRGGGNQPQHF
j_gene: TRBJ1-4; abundance: few; v_gene: TRBV12-3/TRBV12-4; d_gene: TRBD1; CDR3nt: TGTGCCAGCGTGACTACAGGGGCCAGTGAAAAACTGTTTTTT; CDR3aa: CASVTTGASEKLFF
j_gene: TRBJ2-7; abundance: few; v_gene: TRBV28; d_gene: -; CDR3nt: TGTGCCAGCAGTTTCCGCGGGGCAGACGAGCAGTACTTC; CDR3aa: CASSFRGADEQYF
j_gene: TRBJ1-5; abundance: many; v_gene: TRBV27; d_gene: -; CDR3nt: TGTGCCAGCAGTCACACCGCTAAAACCAAGGGTAGAGGGAACCAGCCCCAGCATTTT; CDR3aa: CASSHTAKTKGRGNQPQHF
j_gene: TRBJ2-7; abundance: -; v_gene: TRBV6-6; d_gene: -; CDR3nt: TGTGCCAGCAGGCCCGCAGGGGACCACGAGCAGTACTTC; CDR3aa: CASRPAGDHEQYF
j_gene: TRBJ2-3; abundance: -; v_gene: TRBV30; d_gene: TRBD1; CDR3nt: TGTGCCTGGAGTGTAGGGGGCGGAACAGATACGCAGTATTTT; CDR3aa: CAWSVGGGTDTQYF
j_gene: TRBJ2-6; abundance: many; v_gene: TRBV7-2; d_gene: -; CDR3nt: TGTGCCAGCAGCTTAGCGCTCTCTGGGGCCAACGTCCTGACTTTC; CDR3aa: CASSLALSGANVLTF
j_gene: TRBJ2-3; abundance: many; v_gene: TRBV29-1; d_gene: TRBD2; CDR3nt: TGCAGCGTTGAAGTCGGGAGGACAGATACGCAGTATTTT; CDR3aa: CSVEVGRTDTQYF
j_gene: TRBJ2-7; abundance: many; v_gene: TRBV5-1; d_gene: -; CDR3nt: TGCGCCAGCAGCTTGAACGGGGCGACGGAGCAGTACTTC; CDR3aa: CASSLNGATEQYF
j_gene: TRBJ1-4; abundance: medium-sized; v_gene: TRBV5-1; d_gene: -; CDR3nt: TGCGCCAGCAGCTTGACAACAACTAATGAAAAACTGTTTTTT; CDR3aa: CASSLTTTNEKLFF
j_gene: TRBJ2-1; abundance: many; v_gene: TRBV15; d_gene: TRBD2; CDR3nt: TGTGCCACCAGCAGAGATTTGACTAGCGGGAGGGATCCTGAGCAGTTCTTC; CDR3aa: CATSRDLTSGRDPEQFF
j_gene: TRBJ1-1; abundance: few; v_gene: TRBV5-4; d_gene: -; CDR3nt: TGTGCCAGCAAGTCCCCTGGAGCGAGGGGAAGCACTGAAGCTTTCTTT; CDR3aa: CASKSPGARGSTEAFF
j_gene: TRBJ1-5; abundance: many; v_gene: TRBV7-8; d_gene: TRBD1; CDR3nt: TGTGCCAGCGGACAGGACAATCAGCCCCAGCATTTT; CDR3aa: CASGQDNQPQHF
j_gene: TRBJ2-4; abundance: many; v_gene: TRBV3-1; d_gene: -; CDR3nt: TGTGCCAGCAGCCAAGGGGCTCTAGCCAAAAACATTCAGTACTTC; CDR3aa: CASSQGALAKNIQYF
j_gene: TRBJ2-7; abundance: -; v_gene: TRBV28; d_gene: -; CDR3nt: TGTGCCAGCAGTACCCCCGGGCACTCCTACGAGCAGTACTTC; CDR3aa: CASSTPGHSYEQYF
j_gene: TRBJ1-5; abundance: many; v_gene: TRBV20-1; d_gene: -; CDR3nt: TGCAGTGCTAGCGGCCGTAGCAATCAGCCCCAGCATTTT; CDR3aa: CSASGRSNQPQHF
j_gene: TRBJ2-6; abundance: -; v_gene: TRBV4-1; d_gene: -; CDR3nt: TGCGCCAGCAGCCAAGATACCCCAGGGGCCAACGTCCTGACTTTC; CDR3aa: CASSQDTPGANVLTF